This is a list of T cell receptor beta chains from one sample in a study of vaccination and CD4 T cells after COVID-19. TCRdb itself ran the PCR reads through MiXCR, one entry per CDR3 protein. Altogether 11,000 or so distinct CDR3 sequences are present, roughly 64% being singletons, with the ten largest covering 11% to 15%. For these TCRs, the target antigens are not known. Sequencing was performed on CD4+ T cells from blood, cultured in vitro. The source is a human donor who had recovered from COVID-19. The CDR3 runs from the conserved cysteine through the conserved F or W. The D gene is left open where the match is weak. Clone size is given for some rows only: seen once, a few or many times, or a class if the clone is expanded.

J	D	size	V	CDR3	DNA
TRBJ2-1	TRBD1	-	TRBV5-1	CASSSRQGSSYNEQFF	TGCGCCAGCAGCTCTCGACAGGGGAGCTCCTACAATGAGCAGTTCTTC
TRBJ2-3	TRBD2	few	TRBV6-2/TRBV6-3	CASRTGTSGADTQYF	TGTGCCAGCAGGACCGGGACTAGCGGGGCTGATACGCAGTATTTT
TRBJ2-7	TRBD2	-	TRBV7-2	CASSLGREVEQYF	TGTGCCAGCAGCTTAGGGCGGGAGGTCGAGCAGTACTTC
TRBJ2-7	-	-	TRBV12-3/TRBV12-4	CASSLGGRGVGSYEQYF	TGTGCCAGCAGTCTTGGGGGCCGAGGGGTGGGATCCTACGAGCAGTACTTC
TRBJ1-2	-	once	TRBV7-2	CASSVTSGIQYGYTF	TGTGCCAGCAGCGTAACCTCCGGGATACAATATGGCTACACCTTC
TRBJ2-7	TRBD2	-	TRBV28	CATGGGLAGFHF	TGTGCCACCGGGGGGGGACTAGCGGGATTCCACTTC
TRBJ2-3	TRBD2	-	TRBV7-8	CATHPGLPGGIADTQYF	TGTGCCACCCACCCCGGGCTCCCCGGGGGGATAGCAGATACGCAGTATTTT
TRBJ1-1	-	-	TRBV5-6	CASSLRAVEFF	TGTGCCAGCAGCTTGCGGGCGGTGGAGTTCTTT
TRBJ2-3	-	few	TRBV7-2	CASSSGGGDLTDTQYF	TGTGCCAGCAGCTCAGGTGGCGGGGATCTCACAGATACGCAGTATTTT
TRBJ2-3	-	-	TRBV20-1	CSARVGGDHTQYF	TGCAGTGCTAGGGTGGGCGGTGATCATACGCAGTATTTT
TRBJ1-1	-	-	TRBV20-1	CSAIFQGGGTEAFF	TGCAGTGCTATATTTCAGGGCGGGGGTACTGAAGCTTTCTTT
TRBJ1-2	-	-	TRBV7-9	CASSPRRGGYTF	TGTGCCAGCAGCCCGCGGAGGGGTGGCTACACCTTC
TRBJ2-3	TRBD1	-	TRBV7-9	CASSWGQGVTDTQYF	TGTGCCAGCAGCTGGGGACAGGGTGTAACAGATACGCAGTATTTT
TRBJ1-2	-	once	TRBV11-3	CASSLHHSNYGYTF	TGTGCCAGCAGCTTACACCACAGTAACTATGGCTACACCTTC
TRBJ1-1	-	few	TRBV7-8	CASSLGLYSNTEAFF	TGTGCCAGCAGCTTGGGACTGTACTCGAATACTGAAGCTTTCTTT
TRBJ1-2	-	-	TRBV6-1	CASSAQGPGIKYTF	TGTGCCAGCAGTGCTCAGGGGCCCGGGATTAAGTACACCTTC
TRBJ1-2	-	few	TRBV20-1	CSASDSNYGYTF	TGCAGTGCCTCAGACAGTAACTATGGCTACACCTTC
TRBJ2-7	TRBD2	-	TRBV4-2	CASSPAGASYEQYF	TGTGCCAGCAGCCCAGCGGGAGCCTCCTACGAGCAGTACTTC
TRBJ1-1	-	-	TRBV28	CASSLHHWNTEAFF	TGTGCCAGCAGTTTACATCACTGGAACACTGAAGCTTTCTTT
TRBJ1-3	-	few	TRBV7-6	CASSLVSFQTLLGNTIYF	TGTGCCAGCAGCTTAGTCAGTTTCCAGACCTTACTTGGAAACACCATATATTTT
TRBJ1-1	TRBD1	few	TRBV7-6	CASTIGQGAPAFF	TGTGCCAGCACTATAGGGCAGGGGGCGCCAGCTTTCTTT
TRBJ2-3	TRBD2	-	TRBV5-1	CASSFNGRADTQYF	TGCGCCAGCAGCTTTAACGGGAGGGCAGATACGCAGTATTTT
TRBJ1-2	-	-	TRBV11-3	CASIPRGSGYTF	TGTGCCAGCATCCCACGCGGGTCTGGCTACACCTTC
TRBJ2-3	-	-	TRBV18	CASSLSRDTSLDF	TGTGCCAGCTCACTGAGCCGGGACACCTCACTGGATTTT
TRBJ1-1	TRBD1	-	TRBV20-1	CSARGGQGDTEAFF	TGCAGTGCTAGAGGGGGACAGGGGGACACTGAAGCTTTCTTT
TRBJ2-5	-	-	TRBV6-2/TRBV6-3	CASSSWDDGQETQYF	TGTGCCAGCAGCTCCTGGGACGATGGACAAGAGACCCAGTACTTC
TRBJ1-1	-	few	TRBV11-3	CASSSRSGNTEAFF	TGTGCCAGCAGCTCCCGGAGTGGAAACACTGAAGCTTTCTTT
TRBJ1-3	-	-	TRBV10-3	CAISESGDGNTIYF	TGTGCCATCAGTGAGTCAGGGGACGGAAACACCATATATTTT
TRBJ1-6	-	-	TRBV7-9	CASSHGGSGASSYNSPLHF	TGTGCCAGCAGCCATGGGGGCAGCGGAGCTAGCTCCTATAATTCACCCCTCCACTTT
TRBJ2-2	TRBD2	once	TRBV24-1	CATSDPGGSGFGAGELFF	TGTGCCACCAGTGATCCGGGAGGGTCCGGTTTTGGAGCCGGGGAGCTGTTTTTT
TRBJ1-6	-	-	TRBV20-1	CSAREDGAQSSPLHF	TGCAGTGCCAGAGAGGACGGGGCCCAAAGTTCACCCCTCCACTTT
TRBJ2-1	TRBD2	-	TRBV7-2	CASSLQGSGRGNEQFF	TGTGCCAGCAGCCTTCAGGGGAGCGGGAGGGGCAATGAGCAGTTCTTC
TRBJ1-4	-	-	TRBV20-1	CSASDEKLFF	TGCAGTGCTAGTGATGAAAAACTGTTTTTT
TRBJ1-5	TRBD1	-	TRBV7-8	CASSNVGQGFNQPQHF	TGTGCCAGCAGCAATGTGGGACAGGGGTTCAATCAGCCCCAGCATTTT
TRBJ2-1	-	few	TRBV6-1	CASSRQAPERGEQFF	TGTGCCAGCAGCCGACAGGCCCCGGAACGCGGTGAGCAGTTCTTC
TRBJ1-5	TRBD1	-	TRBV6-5	CASSYREVTGGNQPQHF	TGTGCCAGCAGTTACCGAGAGGTGACAGGGGGCAATCAGCCCCAGCATTTT
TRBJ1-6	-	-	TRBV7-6	CASRTRQDSPLHF	TGTGCCAGCAGAACCAGGCAGGATTCACCCCTCCACTTT
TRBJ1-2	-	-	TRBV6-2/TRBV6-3	CASSSPGYGYTF	TGTGCCAGCAGTTCCCCGGGCTATGGCTACACCTTC
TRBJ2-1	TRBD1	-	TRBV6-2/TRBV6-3	CASRAGQGGYNEQFF	TGTGCCAGCAGGGCAGGACAGGGGGGGTACAATGAGCAGTTCTTC
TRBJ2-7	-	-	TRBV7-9	CASSNGGRSLQRGQYF	TGTGCCAGCAGCAACGGGGGACGGTCCCTCCAACGAGGGCAGTACTTC
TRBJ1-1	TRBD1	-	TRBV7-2	CASSFRQGNTEAFF	TGTGCCAGCAGCTTTAGACAGGGGAACACTGAAGCTTTCTTT
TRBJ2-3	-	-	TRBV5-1	CASSPNWGDTQYF	TGCGCCAGCAGCCCAAACTGGGGCGATACGCAGTATTTT